The 32 T cell receptor beta chains presented below share a single source sample, sequenced in a study of cytomegalovirus exposure and HLA in healthy donors. Primers: 60 Vbeta forward and 13 Jbeta reverse. Using immunoSEQ multiplex PCR, the repertoire was profiled, and TCRdb retains in-frame clones only, with some absent. The sample shows 90,000 or so clones, roughly 75% of them seen only once. Specimen: PBMCs. The receptor source for this set is a man aged 55 to 70 in good health and CMV-seronegative.

The chain recombines TRBV19 with TRBJ1-5; D gene ambiguous. Germline V gives CDR1 LNHDA, CDR2 SQIVND (reference sequence). This CDR3 comprises 12 residues. The V and J ends lost 3 bases and 4 bases respectively, with 4 bases between them. This CDR3 is CASSIGNQPQHF. CDR3 DNA sequence: TGTGCCAGTAGTATCGGTAATCAGCCCCAGCATTTT.

This clone was observed once. V gene TRBV7-8 combines with J gene TRBJ1-3, with D hard to call. The V end lost 5 bases, the J end lost 2 bases, and 16 bases lay between the germline ends. The CDR3 length is 16 residues. Germline CDR1 SGHVS, CDR2 FQNEAQ. This chain's CDR3 is CASSPLPGEPGNTIYF. In DNA form, the CDR3 reads TGTGCCAGCAGCCCTCTACCGGGTGAGCCTGGAAACACCATATATTTT.

V is TRBV5-1 and J is TRBJ2-7; 10 bases are a match to TRBD2. The CDR3 has 11 residues. The germline CDR1 and CDR2 sequences are SGHRS and YFSETQ. V lost 5 bases, J lost 7 bases, and 0 bases stayed unmatched. Written as DNA, the CDR3 is TGCGCCAGCAGACTAGCGGGGGAGCAGTACTTC. It yields the protein CASRLAGEQYF.

This clone was seen only a few times. The chain uses TRBV19 and TRBJ1-5, with TRBD1 matching 7 bases. Germline V CDR1 and CDR2: LNHDA, SQIVND (reference sequence). V was pared by 3 bases and J by 0 bases, with 5 bases of the junction left unmatched. The CDR3 length is 16 residues. The CDR3 region has the DNA TGTGCCAGTAGTATCCGGACAGGTAGTAGCAATCAGCCCCAGCATTTT. This sequence encodes CASSIRTGSSNQPQHF.

The chain combines TRBV6-5 with TRBJ2-3; 10 bases map to TRBD2. This CDR3 region has 14 residues. Germline V gives CDR1 MNHEY, CDR2 SVGAGI. The trim removed 4 bases at V and 4 bases at J, leaving 2 bases unmatched. The CDR3 DNA follows: TGTGCCAGCAGTTCAGGACTAGCGGCAGATACGCAGTATTTT. Amino acid sequence: CASSSGLAADTQYF.

This chain uses TRBV12-5 with TRBJ1-2; D unclear. V lost 6 bases and J 5 bases, leaving 13 bases between the germline ends. CDR1 is LGHNT, CDR2 FRNRAP, per germline. This CDR3 has 13 amino acids. The CDR3, as DNA: TGTGCTAGTGGGCCCCCGACACTGTATGGCTACACCTTC. This translates into CASGPPTLYGYTF.

The V gene is TRBV7-2, the J gene TRBJ2-7; the match to TRBD2 covers 8 bases. The J segment lost 2 bases and the V segment lost 0 bases, leaving 9 bases of the junction unmatched. Germline V gene lookup returns CDR1 SGHTA and CDR2 FQGNSA. This CDR3 is built from 17 residues. The CDR3 sequence: CASSLAISGVQPYEQYF. The CDR3 DNA reads TGTGCCAGCAGCTTAGCGATTAGCGGGGTGCAACCCTACGAGCAGTACTTC.

The sample holds a few counts of this clone. The chain couples TRBV30 to TRBJ1-2; D gene ambiguous. With 0 bases removed from V and 4 bases from J, the gap between germline ends came to 12 bases. This CDR3 has 14 residues. Germline lookup yields CDR1 GTSNPN and CDR2 SVGIG (reference sequence). The CDR3 nucleotides are TGTGCCTGGAGTGTGAGGCGTAAACTCTATGGCTACACCTTC. It encodes CAWSVRRKLYGYTF.

V and J are TRBV6-5 and TRBJ1-1; the D is unclear. Germline CDR1 and CDR2: MNHEY and SVGAGI. V gave up 9 bases and J gave up 5 bases, with 19 bases separating them. CDR3 length equals 14 residues. The CDR3 is CASRGEAVRTEAFF. The CDR3 region has the DNA TGTGCCAGTCGAGGCGAGGCCGTCCGGACTGAAGCTTTCTTT.

The chain joins TRBV5-4 to TRBJ1-1; TRBD1 is a possible D gene (6 bases). CDR1 and CDR2 from the germline V gene are SGHNT and YYREEE (reference sequence). Trimming removed 4 bases from V and 10 bases from J, with 14 bases in between. The CDR3 sequence is 12 residues long. The DNA for the CDR3 is TGTGCCAGCAGCCGGGACAAGTTCATAGCTTTCTTT. This sequence encodes CASSRDKFIAFF.

This clone was observed a handful of times. The V call is TRBV12-1, the J call TRBJ2-2; the table gives TRBD1 as D, unverified against the DNA. TRBV12-1 is reported as a pseudogene. This CDR3 has 14 amino acids. CDR3 protein: CASSFLGQAGELFF. DNA for the CDR3: TGTGCCAGCAGCTTTTTAGGACAGGCCGGGGAGCTGTTTTTT.

The rearrangement links TRBV19 to TRBJ1-5; 8 bases match TRBD1. This CDR3 has 18 residues. Germline V gives CDR1 LNHDA, CDR2 SQIVND (reference sequence). V lost 5 bases and J lost 7; bases outside the gene matches: 19. As DNA, the CDR3 is TGTGCCAGTAGTGTCGGCTCTACAGGGGGGCAGTGGTTGCAGCCCCAGCATTTT. Protein product: CASSVGSTGGQWLQPQHF.

This clone was seen only a few times. This chain connects TRBV15 to TRBJ2-3, with D perhaps TRBD2 (6 bases). The CDR3 has 16 amino acids. V was pared by 8 bases and J by 2 bases, with 20 bases between. CDR1 and CDR2 (germline): LNHNV, YYDKDF (reference sequence). CDR3 amino acids: CATDKGGTATTDTQYF. Written as DNA, the CDR3 is TGTGCCACCGATAAGGGCGGGACTGCAACCACAGATACGCAGTATTTT.

This clone occurred once. The chain joins TRBV18 to TRBJ1-6; 10 bases are a match to TRBD1. V shed 6 bases and J 6 bases; nucleotides not matched to a gene: 8. This CDR3 is 16 amino acids long. The germline gives CDR1 KGHSH, CDR2 LQKENI. The CDR3 loop reads CASSPGTGAPNSPLHF. Written as DNA, the CDR3 is TGTGCCAGCTCCCCAGGGACAGGGGCCCCTAATTCACCCCTCCACTTT.

This chain joins TRBV5-1 and TRBJ2-5; 10 bases fit TRBD2. Per the germline V gene, CDR1 is SGHRS and CDR2 is YFSETQ. The junction had 8 bases not matched to a gene; V was cut back by 2 bases and J by 4 bases. The CDR3 is made up of 16 amino acids. The CDR3 loop is CASSFIPPSGGETQYF. CDR3 DNA: TGCGCCAGCAGCTTCATACCACCTAGCGGGGGAGAGACCCAGTACTTC. Full variable domain (rest looked up from reference TRBV5-1 and TRBJ2-5): KAGVTQTPRYLIKTRGQQVTLSCSPISGHRSVSWYQQTPGQGLQFLFEYFSETQRNKGNFPGRFSGRQFSNSRSEMNVSTLELGDSALYLCASSFIPPSGGETQYFGPGTRLLVL.

This clone was picked up a small number of times. The V call is TRBV5-6, the J call TRBJ2-7, with 8 bases aligning to TRBD2. CDR1 is SGHDT and CDR2 is YYEEEE in the germline V gene. The J segment lost 6 bases and the V segment lost 4 bases, leaving 6 bases of the junction unmatched. The CDR3 is 13 residues long. In DNA, the CDR3 is TGTGCCAGCAGCAGTAGCGGGGTCGGCGAGCAGTACTTC. Translated: CASSSSGVGEQYF.

This rearrangement joins TRBV2 to TRBJ1-4, with D perhaps matching TRBD1 (5 bases). Trimming left V 3 bases short and J 0 bases short, with 8 bases between. Germline V gives CDR1 SNHLY, CDR2 FYNNEI. The CDR3 extends over 15 amino acids. The CDR3 loop reads CASSDLTATNEKLFF. The CDR3 region has the DNA TGTGCCAGCAGTGATCTGACAGCAACTAATGAAAAACTGTTTTTT. Filled out from reference TRBV2 and TRBJ1-4, the complete variable domain reads EPEVTQTPSHQVTQMGQEVILRCVPISNHLYFYWYRQILGQKVEFLVSFYNNEISEKSEIFDDQFSVERPDGSNFTLKIRSTKLEDSAMYFCASSDLTATNEKLFFGSGTQLSVL.

The sample holds one count of this clone. The rearrangement joins TRBV5-1 to TRBJ2-3; the D gene is possibly TRBD2 (6 bases). Between the trimmed V and J ends, which lost 0 bases and 4 bases, there was a span of 12 bases. This CDR3 has 15 residues. Germline CDR1 reads SGHRS; CDR2 reads YFSETQ. CDR3 amino acids: CASSLAAGSPDTQYF. CDR3 bases: TGCGCCAGCAGCTTGGCGGCGGGGTCCCCAGATACGCAGTATTTT.

This chain connects TRBV2 to TRBJ1-1, with D uncertain. Germline CDR1 is SNHLY and CDR2 is FYNNEI. The CDR3 is 15 residues long. The V end was cut by 0 bases, the J end by 6 bases, with 14 bases between. Written as DNA, the CDR3 is TGTGCCAGCAGTGAAGCGGAGGTTTCCCCGTCTGAAGCTTTCTTT. It specifies CASSEAEVSPSEAFF. The entire variable domain, with the rest obtained from reference TRBV2 and TRBJ1-1, is as follows: EPEVTQTPSHQVTQMGQEVILRCVPISNHLYFYWYRQILGQKVEFLVSFYNNEISEKSEIFDDQFSVERPDGSNFTLKIRSTKLEDSAMYFCASSEAEVSPSEAFFGQGTRLTVV.

The V and J genes are TRBV7-8 and TRBJ1-6; 7 bases are a match to TRBD1. Losses at the gene ends were 5 bases for V and 9 bases for J; bases not matched to a gene: 7. The germline CDR1 and CDR2 sequences are SGHVS and FQNEAQ. CDR3 size: 14 residues. The CDR3 DNA follows: TGTGCCAGCAGCCCCGGACAGGAAGCTTCACCCCTCCACTTT. This encodes CASSPGQEASPLHF.

V is TRBV4-2 and J is TRBJ1-1; D unclear. Germline CDR1 is LGHNA and CDR2 is YNFKEQ. The CDR3 spans 12 residues. Trimming took off 4 bases at V and 4 bases at J, with 7 bases between the two ends. The CDR3 DNA follows: TGTGCCAGCAGCCCTACGAGCACTGAAGCTTTCTTT. It yields the protein CASSPTSTEAFF.

The V call is TRBV7-8, the J call TRBJ2-1, with 7 bases matching TRBD2. Germline CDR1 SGHVS, CDR2 FQNEAQ. The CDR3 covers 16 residues. The J segment lost 4 bases and the V segment lost 4 bases, leaving 10 bases of the junction unmatched. CDR3 coding DNA: TGTGCCAGCAGCTCCTCTGGACTAGGAGCATACAATGAGCAGTTCTTC. As protein: CASSSSGLGAYNEQFF.

The chain joins TRBV2 to TRBJ2-5, with TRBD2 matching 8 bases. V shed 4 bases, J shed 2 bases, and the junction held 12 bases outside the gene matches. The V gene's germline CDR1 is SNHLY and CDR2 FYNNEI. The CDR3 loop spans 17 amino acids. The CDR3: CASSGSSGTSWQETQYF. In DNA form, the CDR3 reads TGTGCCAGCAGTGGTTCCTCCGGGACTAGTTGGCAAGAGACCCAGTACTTC.

DNA of the CDR3: TGTGCCAGCAGCCCTGGGACAGCTAACTATGGCTACACCTTC. Encoded protein: CASSPGTANYGYTF. This chain joins TRBV5-4 and TRBJ1-2; 7 nucleotides agree with TRBD1. The CDR3 is made up of 14 amino acids. In germline, CDR1 is SGHNT, CDR2 YYREEE (reference sequence). V lost 4 bases, J lost 0 bases, and 3 bases stayed unmatched.

The chain is built from TRBV4-1 and TRBJ2-5; 7 bases match TRBD2. With V trimmed by 3 bases and J by 1 base, 2 bases remained unmatched. The CDR3 covers 14 residues. Germline values: CDR1 MGHRA, CDR2 YSYEKL. CDR3 coding DNA: TGCGCCAGCAGCCAGCGGGGGTTCCAAGAGACCCAGTACTTC. It yields the protein CASSQRGFQETQYF.

The chain links TRBV6-5 to TRBJ2-5; 12 bases agree with TRBD2. This CDR3 has 14 amino acids. Germline V gene lookup returns CDR1 MNHEY and CDR2 SVGAGI. With V trimmed by 1 base and J by 9 bases, 3 bases remained unmatched. The CDR3 spells CASSYWTSGEAQYF. CDR3 nucleotide sequence: TGTGCCAGCAGTTACTGGACTAGCGGGGAGGCCCAGTACTTC.

The CDR3 region has the DNA TGTGCCAGCTCAGCGGACGGGGGGGGCTACGAGCAGTACTTC. Encoded protein: CASSADGGGYEQYF. V is TRBV18 and J is TRBJ2-7; 8 nucleotides agree with TRBD2. After removal of 5 bases from V and 3 bases from J, the junction contained 6 bases not matched to a gene. The length of the CDR3 is 14 residues. Germline CDR1 is KGHSH and CDR2 is LQKENI.

The sample holds a few counts of this clone. The chain combines TRBV19 with TRBJ1-2, with 7 bases identical to TRBD1. Germline loops: CDR1 LNHDA, CDR2 SQIVND (reference sequence). V was clipped by 1 base and J by 8 bases; unmatched bases: 7. The CDR3 consists of 14 residues. The CDR3 loop reads CASSIGRGGGGYTF. As DNA, the CDR3 is TGTGCCAGTAGTATAGGGAGAGGGGGCGGAGGCTACACCTTC.

For this clone: One junction end does not reproduce the germline sequence, and a read error may be involved. The chain employs TRBV7-9 and TRBJ2-2; 9 nucleotides agree with TRBD1. The CDR3 sequence is 15 residues long. Germline V lookup: CDR1 SEHNR, CDR2 FQNEAQ (reference sequence). In nucleotides, the CDR3 is TGTTCCAGCAGACCTTCGACAGGGGGATCCGGGGAGCTGTTTTTT. This codes for CSSRPSTGGSGELFF.

The chain has TRBV7-6 and TRBJ1-4; D remains unclear. Trimming cost V 1 base and J 0 bases, with 6 bases left between them. The CDR3 spans 15 residues. Germline CDR1 reads SGHVS; CDR2 reads FNYEAQ. CDR3 sequence reads: CASSLVAATNEKLFF. The CDR3 nucleotides read TGTGCCAGCAGCTTAGTTGCAGCAACTAATGAAAAACTGTTTTTT.

The V and J genes are TRBV12-5 and TRBJ2-1; 12 bases agree with TRBD2. The V gene's germline CDR1 is LGHNT and CDR2 FRNRAP. The ends lost 9 bases at V and 4 bases at J; junction bases unmatched: 25. The CDR3 consists of 21 residues. Here the CDR3 reads CARLDRGSVRASGGVYNEQFF. CDR3 bases: TGTGCTAGACTTGACAGGGGGAGCGTAAGGGCTAGCGGGGGGGTTTACAATGAGCAGTTCTTC.

This clone has only a few counts. In DNA, the CDR3 is TGTGCCAGCAAACTTCAACAGGGGGTAATAGAGCCCCAGCATTTT. Translating gives CASKLQQGVIEPQHF. The V and J genes are TRBV2 and TRBJ1-5; 8 bases are a match to TRBD1. The length of the CDR3 is 15 residues. With 7 bases clipped from V and 8 bases from J, the junction kept 13 bases outside the gene matches. Germline V CDR1 and CDR2: SNHLY, FYNNEI.